This is a list of T cell receptor beta chains from one sample in a study of Graves' ophthalmopathy and Graves' hyperthyroidism. TCRdb itself ran the multiplex PCR reads through MiXCR, one entry per CDR3 protein. Among almost 750,000 distinct CDR3 sequences listed, approximately 40% were seen once. Input material: peripheral blood. The receptors were gathered from an adult man with Graves' ophthalmopathy. The CDR3 runs from the conserved cysteine through the conserved F or W. A D gene is named only where the DNA matches it firmly. A clone size is listed for some rows: how often the clone was seen (once, few, many), or a class if it is expanded.

D gene: TRBD2
J gene: TRBJ2-3
clone size: once
V gene: TRBV29-1
CDR3 protein: CSAGLAGGGDTQYF
CDR3 DNA: TGCAGCGCCGGACTAGCGGGAGGTGGGGATACGCAGTATTTT

D gene: .
J gene: TRBJ2-7
clone size: few
V gene: TRBV14
CDR3 protein: CASSATGHQDEQYF
CDR3 DNA: TGTGCCAGCAGCGCGACGGGACATCAGGACGAGCAGTACTTC

D gene: TRBD1
J gene: TRBJ2-7
clone size: few
V gene: TRBV10-3
CDR3 protein: CAPDPGQSSYEQYF
CDR3 DNA: TGTGCCCCCGACCCGGGACAGAGCTCCTACGAGCAGTACTTC

D gene: .
J gene: TRBJ1-3
clone size: .
V gene: TRBV5-1
CDR3 protein: CASSRRAGDTIYF
CDR3 DNA: TGTGCCAGCAGCCGCCGAGCGGGAGACACCATATATTTT

D gene: TRBD1
J gene: TRBJ1-2
clone size: few
V gene: TRBV6-2/TRBV6-3
CDR3 protein: CASSYFRDSLHTF
CDR3 DNA: TGTGCCAGCAGTTACTTCCGGGACAGCCTTCACACCTTC

D gene: TRBD2
J gene: TRBJ2-5
clone size: .
V gene: TRBV10-3
CDR3 protein: CASTGTSGETQYF
CDR3 DNA: TGTGCCAGCACCGGGACTAGCGGCGAGACCCAGTACTTC

D gene: TRBD1
J gene: TRBJ2-7
clone size: .
V gene: TRBV20-1
CDR3 protein: CSATVAGTALEQYF
CDR3 DNA: TGCAGTGCCACAGTAGCCGGGACAGCGCTCGAGCAGTACTTC

D gene: .
J gene: TRBJ1-1
clone size: .
V gene: TRBV10-3
CDR3 protein: CASSEWVVELNTEAFF
CDR3 DNA: TGTGCCAGCAGTGAATGGGTGGTTGAACTGAACACTGAAGCTTTCTTT

D gene: .
J gene: TRBJ1-2
clone size: few
V gene: TRBV10-2
CDR3 protein: CASSYRGRGLYGYTF
CDR3 DNA: TGTGCCAGCAGTTACCGGGGCAGGGGTTTATATGGCTACACCTTC

D gene: TRBD2
J gene: TRBJ2-6
clone size: few
V gene: TRBV7-8
CDR3 protein: CASSFGSGEAAGGLFSGANVLTF
CDR3 DNA: TGTGCCAGCAGCTTTGGGTCCGGGGAGGCAGCGGGGGGTCTATTCTCTGGGGCCAACGTCCTGACTTTC

D gene: TRBD1
J gene: TRBJ1-1
clone size: once
V gene: TRBV2
CDR3 protein: CASSPKQGADTEAFF
CDR3 DNA: TGTGCCAGCAGTCCTAAACAGGGGGCGGACACTGAAGCTTTCTTT

D gene: TRBD1
J gene: TRBJ1-4
clone size: many
V gene: TRBV29-1
CDR3 protein: CSAEQGADEKLFF
CDR3 DNA: TGCAGCGCCGAACAGGGGGCAGATGAAAAACTGTTTTTT

D gene: TRBD1
J gene: TRBJ1-5
clone size: .
V gene: TRBV29-1
CDR3 protein: CSPRTGMGQPQHF
CDR3 DNA: TGCAGCCCTCGGACAGGGATGGGTCAGCCCCAGCATTTT

D gene: TRBD1
J gene: TRBJ2-7
clone size: .
V gene: TRBV5-1
CDR3 protein: CASQGQGLYEQYF
CDR3 DNA: TGCGCCAGTCAAGGACAGGGTCTGTACGAGCAGTACTTC

D gene: TRBD2
J gene: TRBJ2-5
clone size: few
V gene: TRBV20-1
CDR3 protein: CSARDYGLAQETQYF
CDR3 DNA: TGCAGTGCTAGAGACTATGGACTAGCACAAGAGACCCAGTACTTC

D gene: TRBD1
J gene: TRBJ1-4
clone size: few
V gene: TRBV5-4
CDR3 protein: CASSLTVRGANEKLFF
CDR3 DNA: TGTGCCAGCAGCTTGACGGTCAGGGGGGCTAATGAAAAACTGTTTTTT